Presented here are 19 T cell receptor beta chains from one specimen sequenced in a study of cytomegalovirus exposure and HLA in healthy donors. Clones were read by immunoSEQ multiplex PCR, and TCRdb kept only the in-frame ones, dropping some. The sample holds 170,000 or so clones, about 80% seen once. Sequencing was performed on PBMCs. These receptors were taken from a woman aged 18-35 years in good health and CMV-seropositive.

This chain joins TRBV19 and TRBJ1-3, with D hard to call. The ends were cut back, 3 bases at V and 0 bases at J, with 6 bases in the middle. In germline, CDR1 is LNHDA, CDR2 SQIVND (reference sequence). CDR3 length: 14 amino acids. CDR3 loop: CASSMESSGNTIYF. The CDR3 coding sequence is TGTGCCAGTAGTATGGAGAGCTCTGGAAACACCATATATTTT.

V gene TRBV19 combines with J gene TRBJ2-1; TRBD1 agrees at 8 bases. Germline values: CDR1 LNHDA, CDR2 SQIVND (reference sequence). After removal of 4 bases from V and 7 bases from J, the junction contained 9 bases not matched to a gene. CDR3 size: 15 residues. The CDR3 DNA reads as TGTGCCAGTAGTAGCAGGGGGCAGGATTTGAATGAGCAGTTCTTC. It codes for CASSSRGQDLNEQFF.

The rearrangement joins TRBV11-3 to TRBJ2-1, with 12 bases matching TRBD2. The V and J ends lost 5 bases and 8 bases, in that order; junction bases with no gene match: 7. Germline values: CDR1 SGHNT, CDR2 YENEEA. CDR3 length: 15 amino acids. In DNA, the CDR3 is TGTGCCAGCAGCCCGAGGACTAGCGGGGATCATGAGCAGTTCTTC. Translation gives CASSPRTSGDHEQFF. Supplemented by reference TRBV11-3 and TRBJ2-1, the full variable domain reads EAGVVQSPRYKIIEKKQPVAFWCNPISGHNTLYWYLQNLGQGPELLIRYENEEAVDDSQLPKDRFSAERLKGVDSTLKIQPAELGDSAVYLCASSPRTSGDHEQFFGPGTRLTVL.

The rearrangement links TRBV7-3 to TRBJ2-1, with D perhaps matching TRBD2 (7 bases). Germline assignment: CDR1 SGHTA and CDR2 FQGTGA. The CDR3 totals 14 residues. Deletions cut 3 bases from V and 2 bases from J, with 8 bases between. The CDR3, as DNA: TGTGCCAGCAGCTTGGGGGGGCCCTACAATGAGCAGTTCTTC. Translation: CASSLGGPYNEQFF.

Written as DNA, the CDR3 is TGTGCCAGCTCACACGGGACAGGGGAATCGGAGACCCAGTACTTC. Translating gives CASSHGTGESETQYF. The chain couples TRBV18 to TRBJ2-5; 10 bases are a match to TRBD1. The CDR3 runs to 15 residues. V trimming: 4 bases; J trimming: 5 bases; junction bases outside the gene matches: 7. Germline V gene sequence: CDR1 KGHSH, CDR2 LQKENI.

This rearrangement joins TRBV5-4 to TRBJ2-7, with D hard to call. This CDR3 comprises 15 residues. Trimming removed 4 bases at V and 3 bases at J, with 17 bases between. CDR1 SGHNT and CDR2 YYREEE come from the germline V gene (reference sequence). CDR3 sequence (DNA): TGTGCCAGCAGCCCCCCCCAGGCCGCAGGCTACGAGCAGTACTTC. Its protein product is CASSPPQAAGYEQYF. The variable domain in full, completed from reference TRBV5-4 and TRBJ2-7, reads ETGVTQSPTHLIKTRGQQVTLRCSSQSGHNTVSWYQQALGQGPQFIFQYYREEENGRGNFPPRFSGLQFPNYSSELNVNALELDDSALYLCASSPPQAAGYEQYFGPGTRLTVT.

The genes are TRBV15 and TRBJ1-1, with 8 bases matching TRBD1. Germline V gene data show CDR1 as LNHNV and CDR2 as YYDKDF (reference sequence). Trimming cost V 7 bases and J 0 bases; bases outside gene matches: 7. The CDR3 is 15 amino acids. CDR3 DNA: TGTGCCACCAAAACAGGGGGGGAGATGAACACTGAAGCTTTCTTT. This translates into CATKTGGEMNTEAFF.

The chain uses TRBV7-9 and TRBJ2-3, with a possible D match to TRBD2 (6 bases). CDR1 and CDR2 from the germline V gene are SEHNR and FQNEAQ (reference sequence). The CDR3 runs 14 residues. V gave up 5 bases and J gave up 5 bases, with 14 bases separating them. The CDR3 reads CASSRDSLIDTQYF. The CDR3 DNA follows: TGTGCCAGCAGCCGGGACTCTCTCATAGATACGCAGTATTTT.

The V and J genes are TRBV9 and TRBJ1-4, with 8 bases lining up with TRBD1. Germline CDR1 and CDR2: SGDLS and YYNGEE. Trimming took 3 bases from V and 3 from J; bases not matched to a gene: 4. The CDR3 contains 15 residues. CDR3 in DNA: TGTGCCAGCAGCGGATGGACAGGGCCTAATGAAAAACTGTTTTTT. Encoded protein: CASSGWTGPNEKLFF. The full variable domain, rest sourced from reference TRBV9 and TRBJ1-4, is DSGVTQTPKHLITATGQRVTLRCSPRSGDLSVYWYQQSLDQGLQFLIQYYNGEERAKGNILERFSAQQFPDLHSELNLSSLELGDSALYFCASSGWTGPNEKLFFGSGTQLSVL.

Here the CDR3 reads CASSFGLAGGYNEQFF. CDR3 in DNA: TGCGCCAGCAGCTTTGGACTGGCGGGGGGCTACAATGAGCAGTTCTTC. This chain joins TRBV5-1 and TRBJ2-1; TRBD2 aligns across 8 bases. Trimming removed 2 bases from V and 3 bases from J; junction bases left unmatched: 7. The CDR3 contains 16 residues. In germline, CDR1 is SGHRS, CDR2 YFSETQ.

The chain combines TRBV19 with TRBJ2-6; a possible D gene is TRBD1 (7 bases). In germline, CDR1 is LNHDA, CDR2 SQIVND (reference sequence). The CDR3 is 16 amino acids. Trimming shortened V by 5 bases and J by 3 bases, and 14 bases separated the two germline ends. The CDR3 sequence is CASSGAGGLGANVLTF. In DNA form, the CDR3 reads TGTGCCAGTAGTGGGGCAGGGGGGCTTGGGGCCAACGTCCTGACTTTC.

The CDR3 DNA is TGTGCCAGCCCGCCCGGCCGGGGCTCTGGGGCCAACGTCCTGACTTTC. It yields the protein CASPPGRGSGANVLTF. The chain recombines TRBV7-8 with TRBJ2-6; possibly TRBD2 for D (5 bases). The CDR3 length is 16 residues. V was cut by 8 bases and J by 0 bases, with 14 bases left in between. Germline values: CDR1 SGHVS, CDR2 FQNEAQ. Looking up the rest from reference TRBV7-8 and TRBJ2-6 gives the full variable domain: GAGVSQSPRYKVAKRGQDVALRCDPISGHVSLFWYQQALGQGPEFLTYFQNEAQLDKSGLPSDRFFAERPEGSVSTLKIQRTQQEDSAVYLCASPPGRGSGANVLTFGAGSRLTVL.

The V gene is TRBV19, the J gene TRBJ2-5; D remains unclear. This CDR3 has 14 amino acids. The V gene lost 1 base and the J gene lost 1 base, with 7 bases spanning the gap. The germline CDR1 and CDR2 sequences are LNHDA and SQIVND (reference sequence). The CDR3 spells CASSIGLTQETQYF. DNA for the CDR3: TGTGCCAGTAGTATAGGGCTCACCCAAGAGACCCAGTACTTC.

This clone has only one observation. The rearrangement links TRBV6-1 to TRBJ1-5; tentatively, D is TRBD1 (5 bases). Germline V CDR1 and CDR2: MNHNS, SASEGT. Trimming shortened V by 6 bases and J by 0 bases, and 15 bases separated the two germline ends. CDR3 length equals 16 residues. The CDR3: CASSESRQYSNQPQHF. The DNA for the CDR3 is TGTGCCAGCAGCGAAAGTAGACAGTATAGCAATCAGCCCCAGCATTTT.

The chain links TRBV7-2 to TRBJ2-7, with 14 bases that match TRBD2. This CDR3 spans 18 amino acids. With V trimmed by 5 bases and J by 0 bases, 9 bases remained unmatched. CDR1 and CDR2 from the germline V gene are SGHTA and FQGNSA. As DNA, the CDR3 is TGTGCCAGCAGCAAAAGGACTAGCGGGGGGCAAAGCTCCTACGAGCAGTACTTC. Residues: CASSKRTSGGQSSYEQYF.

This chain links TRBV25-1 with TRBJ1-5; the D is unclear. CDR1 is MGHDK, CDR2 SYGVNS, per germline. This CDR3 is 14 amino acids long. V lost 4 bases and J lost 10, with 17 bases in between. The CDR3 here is CASSALSPLSPQHF. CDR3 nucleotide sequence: TGTGCCAGCAGTGCCCTGAGTCCTCTTTCCCCCCAGCATTTT.

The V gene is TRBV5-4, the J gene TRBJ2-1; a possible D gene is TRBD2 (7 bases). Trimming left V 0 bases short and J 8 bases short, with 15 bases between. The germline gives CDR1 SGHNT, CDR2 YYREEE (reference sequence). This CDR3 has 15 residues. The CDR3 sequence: CASSLGGGLSDEQFF. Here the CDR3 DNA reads TGTGCCAGCAGCTTGGGGGGGGGCTTGAGCGATGAGCAGTTCTTC.

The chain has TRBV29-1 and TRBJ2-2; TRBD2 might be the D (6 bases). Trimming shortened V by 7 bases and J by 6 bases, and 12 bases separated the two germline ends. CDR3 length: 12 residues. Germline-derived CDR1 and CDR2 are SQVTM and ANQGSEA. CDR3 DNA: TGCAGCGCTAAAGCGGGTTCCGGGGAGCTGTTTTTT. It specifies CSAKAGSGELFF.

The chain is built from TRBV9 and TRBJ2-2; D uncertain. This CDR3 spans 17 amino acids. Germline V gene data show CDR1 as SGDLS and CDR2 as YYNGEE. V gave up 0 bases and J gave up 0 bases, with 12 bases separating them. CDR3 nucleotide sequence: TGTGCCAGCAGCGTAGCAAAGATGGGCCCGAACACCGGGGAGCTGTTTTTT. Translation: CASSVAKMGPNTGELFF.